This TCR beta chain appears in the sequencing data of a study of T-cell memory formation after mild COVID-19. The overall study: Largely donor-specific TCR clusters were found. Study-level points and caveats: Pre-infection memory already had some responding clones, implying cross-reactive memory joined. Mainly in CM and EM were contracting CD4+ clones; CD8+ were in EMRA.

This CDR3 has 13 residues. Germline V gene sequence: CDR1 MNHEY, CDR2 SVGAGI. MiXCR, run by TCRdb on the 5' RACE reads, gives a single entry per CDR3 protein. Seen here are a few hundred thousand distinct CDR3 sequences, over 15% observed once, and the top ten hold 22%. This clonotype was counted a few times. Its antigen remains unknown. The junction does not match germline at one end; this may be a read error. Material for sequencing was PBMCs or a T cell subset sorted from them (not recorded which). The TCR sequence derives from a man between 18 and 35 years old who had mild COVID-19 (a few samples of this study predate the infection). Cell type and time point are not known. This rearrangement joins TRBV6-5 to TRBJ2-5, with a weak D call TRBD1 (5 bases). The CDR3 bases are TGTGCCAGCAGTTCCAGGGTACAAGGGACCCAGTACTTC. It is translated as CASSSRVQGTQYF.